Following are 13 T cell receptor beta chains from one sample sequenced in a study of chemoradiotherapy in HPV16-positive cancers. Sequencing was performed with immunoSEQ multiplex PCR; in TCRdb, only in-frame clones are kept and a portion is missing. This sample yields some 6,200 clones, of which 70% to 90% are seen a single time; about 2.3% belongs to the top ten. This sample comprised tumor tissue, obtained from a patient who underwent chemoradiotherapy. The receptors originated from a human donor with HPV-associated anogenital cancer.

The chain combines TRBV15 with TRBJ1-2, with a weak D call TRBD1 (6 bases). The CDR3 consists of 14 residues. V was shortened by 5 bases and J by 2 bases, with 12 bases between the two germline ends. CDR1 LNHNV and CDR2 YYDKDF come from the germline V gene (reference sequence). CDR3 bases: TGTGCCACCAGCCCAGGGGACACCAACTATGGCTACACCTTC. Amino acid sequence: CATSPGDTNYGYTF. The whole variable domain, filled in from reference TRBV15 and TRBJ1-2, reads DAMVIQNPRYQVTQFGKPVTLSCSQTLNHNVMYWYQQKSSQAPKLLFHYYDKDFNNEADTPDNFQSRRPNTSFCFLDIRSPGLGDTAMYLCATSPGDTNYGYTFGSGTRLTVV.

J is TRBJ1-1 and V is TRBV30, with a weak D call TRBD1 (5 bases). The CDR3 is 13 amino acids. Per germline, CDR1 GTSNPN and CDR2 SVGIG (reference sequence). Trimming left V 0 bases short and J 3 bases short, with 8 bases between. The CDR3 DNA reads TGTGCCTGGAGTGTCCCAGGGTACACTGAAGCTTTCTTT. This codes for CAWSVPGYTEAFF. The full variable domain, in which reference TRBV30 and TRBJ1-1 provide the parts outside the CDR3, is SQTIHQWPATLVQPVGSPLSLECTVEGTSNPNLYWYRQAAGRGLQLLFYSVGIGQISSEVPQNLSASRPQDRQFILSSKKLLLSDSGFYLCAWSVPGYTEAFFGQGTRLTVV.

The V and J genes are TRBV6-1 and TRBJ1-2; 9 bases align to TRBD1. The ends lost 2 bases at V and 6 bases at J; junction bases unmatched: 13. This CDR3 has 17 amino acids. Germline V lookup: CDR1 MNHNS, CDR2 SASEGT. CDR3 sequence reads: CASSERTGGQGGDGYTF. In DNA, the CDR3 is TGTGCCAGCAGTGAAAGAACAGGGGGCCAGGGTGGTGATGGCTACACCTTC.

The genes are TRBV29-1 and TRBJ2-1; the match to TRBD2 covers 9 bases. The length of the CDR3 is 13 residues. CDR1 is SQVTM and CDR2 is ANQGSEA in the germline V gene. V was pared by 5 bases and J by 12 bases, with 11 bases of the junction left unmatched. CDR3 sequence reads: CSVWFSGSVGQFF. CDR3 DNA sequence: TGCAGCGTTTGGTTTAGCGGGAGTGTCGGGCAGTTCTTC.

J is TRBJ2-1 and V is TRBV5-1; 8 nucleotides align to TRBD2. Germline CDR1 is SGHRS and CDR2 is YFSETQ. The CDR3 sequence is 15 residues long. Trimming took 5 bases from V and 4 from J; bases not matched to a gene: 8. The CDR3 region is CASREREGRYNEQFF. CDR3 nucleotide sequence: TGCGCCAGCAGAGAACGGGAGGGCCGGTACAATGAGCAGTTCTTC.

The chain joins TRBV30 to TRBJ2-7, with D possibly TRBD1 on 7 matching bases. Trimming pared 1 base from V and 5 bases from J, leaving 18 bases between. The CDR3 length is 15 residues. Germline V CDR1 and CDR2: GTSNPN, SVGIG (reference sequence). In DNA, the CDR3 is TGTGCCTGGAGTGGCCCGGGACAGCGCGGGAACGAGCAGTACTTC. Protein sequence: CAWSGPGQRGNEQYF.

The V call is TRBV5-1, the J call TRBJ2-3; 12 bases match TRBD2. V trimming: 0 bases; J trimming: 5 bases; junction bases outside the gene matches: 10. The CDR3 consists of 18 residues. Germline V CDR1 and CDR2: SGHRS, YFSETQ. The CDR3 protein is CASSLAQTSGRWRDTQYF. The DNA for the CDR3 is TGCGCCAGCAGCTTGGCTCAAACTAGCGGGAGGTGGAGAGATACGCAGTATTTT.

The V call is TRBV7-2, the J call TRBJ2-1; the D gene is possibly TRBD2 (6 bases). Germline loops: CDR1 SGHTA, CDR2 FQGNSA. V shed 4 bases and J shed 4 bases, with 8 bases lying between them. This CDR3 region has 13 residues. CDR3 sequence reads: CASSSGSYNEQFF. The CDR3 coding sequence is TGTGCCAGCAGCTCCGGGAGTTACAATGAGCAGTTCTTC.

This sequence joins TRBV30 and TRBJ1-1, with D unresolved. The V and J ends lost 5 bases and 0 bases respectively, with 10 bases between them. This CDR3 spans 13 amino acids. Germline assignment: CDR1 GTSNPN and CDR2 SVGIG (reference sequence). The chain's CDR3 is CAWARIMNTEAFF. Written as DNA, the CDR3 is TGTGCCTGGGCCCGAATCATGAACACTGAAGCTTTCTTT.

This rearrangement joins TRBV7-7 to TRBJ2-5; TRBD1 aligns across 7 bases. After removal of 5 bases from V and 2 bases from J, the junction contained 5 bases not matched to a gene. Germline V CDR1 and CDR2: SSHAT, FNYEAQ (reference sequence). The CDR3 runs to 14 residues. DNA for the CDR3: TGTGCCAGCAGCGAAAACAGGGGACAAGAGACCCAGTACTTC. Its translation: CASSENRGQETQYF.

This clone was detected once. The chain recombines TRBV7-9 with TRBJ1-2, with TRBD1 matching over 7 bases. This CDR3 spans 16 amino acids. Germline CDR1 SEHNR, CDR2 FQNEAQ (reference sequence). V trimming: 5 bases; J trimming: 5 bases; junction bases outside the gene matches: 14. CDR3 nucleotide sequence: TGTGCCAGCAGCCCCGGCGGACAGGCCCTCCGGTATGGCTACACCTTC. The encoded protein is CASSPGGQALRYGYTF.

In nucleotides, the CDR3 is TGTGCCTGGAGCCAACTTCGGGGACAGGGGGCTATCTCTGGAAACACCATATATTTT. Protein sequence: CAWSQLRGQGAISGNTIYF. This chain uses TRBV30 with TRBJ1-3; TRBD1 matches at 12 bases. Germline V gene data show CDR1 as GTSNPN and CDR2 as SVGIG (reference sequence). CDR3 size: 19 residues. The trim removed 3 bases at V and 0 bases at J, leaving 12 bases unmatched.

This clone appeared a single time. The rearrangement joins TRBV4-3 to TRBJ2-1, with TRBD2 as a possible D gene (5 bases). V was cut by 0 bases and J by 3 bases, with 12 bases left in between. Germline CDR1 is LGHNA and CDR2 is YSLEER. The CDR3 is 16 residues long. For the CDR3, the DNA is TGCGCCAGCAGCCAAGATTCGGACGACTACTACAATGAGCAGTTCTTC. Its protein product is CASSQDSDDYYNEQFF.